This TCR beta chain is from a study of blood T cells in healthy people across ages. This clonotype was observed a handful of times. Using a J-beta primer mix together with a sample-barcoded 5' primer, a second PCR was run for about 7 to 12 cycles. Each TCR beta cDNA got a 12-nucleotide random molecular identifier. TCRdb used MiXCR to reprocess the 5' RACE reads, holding one entry per CDR3 protein. The data contain more than 900,000 distinct CDR3 sequences, less than 25% of them seen just once; the ten biggest clones take up around 0.7%. Trimming took 5 bases from V and 0 from J, leaving 11 bases between them. CDR3 size: 15 residues. Germline V gene sequence: CDR1 LNHDA, CDR2 SQIVND (reference sequence). These sequences were also reported in another study, on T cells of mothers and their children.

This sequence joins TRBV19 and TRBJ2-1, with no clear D. Sequenced input: blood. This TCR came from a girl aged 2-15 years in good health. CDR3 in amino acids: CASSGSISSYNEQFF. DNA of the CDR3: TGTGCCAGTAGTGGCTCCATCAGCTCCTACAATGAGCAGTTCTTC.